This T cell receptor beta chain emerged from a study of early T cells in non-severe SARS-CoV-2 infection. Study background: It was bulk RNA from unsorted whole blood that was sequenced, and the chains were unpaired.

Individual cDNA molecules received unique molecular identifiers during library preparation. TCRdb re-called the 5' RACE reads through MiXCR, storing one row per CDR3 protein. This sample has 95,000 to 150,000 distinct CDR3 sequences, with just under 15% found just once. This clonotype came up many times. The sequencing input was whole blood. The TCR sequence derives from an adult who was a healthcare worker with PCR-confirmed SARS-CoV-2 infection or an uninfected control (not recorded which).

CDR3 region: CASSSQWTSKTQYF. CDR3 coding DNA: TGTGCCAGCAGTTCGCAGTGGACTAGCAAGACCCAGTACTTC. This rearrangement joins TRBV27 to TRBJ2-5; 8 bases match TRBD2. CDR1 MNHEY and CDR2 SMNVEV come from the germline V gene (reference sequence). The junction had 7 bases not matched to a gene; V was cut back by 4 bases and J by 6 bases. This CDR3 contains 14 residues.